The T cell receptor (beta chain) under discussion was sequenced for a study of technical replicates of blood from a few donors. TCRdb's table, derived via immunoSEQ multiplex PCR, lists solely in-frame clones and lacks some. The table shows 85,000 to 90,000 clones, with 92% occurring only once. The CDR3 has 14 residues. Germline CDR1 reads SGHRS; CDR2 reads YFSETQ. Between the trimmed V and J ends, which lost 6 bases and 7 bases, there was a span of 18 bases. The sequence derives from a human donor in good health. This chain uses TRBV5-1 with TRBJ2-3; a weak D match, TRBD1 (5 bases). Sequencing was performed on T cells isolated from PBMCs. The CDR3 DNA is TGCGCCAGCACCATTAGGGGCGAGAGGAATACGCAGTATTTT. Protein sequence: CASTIRGERNTQYF.